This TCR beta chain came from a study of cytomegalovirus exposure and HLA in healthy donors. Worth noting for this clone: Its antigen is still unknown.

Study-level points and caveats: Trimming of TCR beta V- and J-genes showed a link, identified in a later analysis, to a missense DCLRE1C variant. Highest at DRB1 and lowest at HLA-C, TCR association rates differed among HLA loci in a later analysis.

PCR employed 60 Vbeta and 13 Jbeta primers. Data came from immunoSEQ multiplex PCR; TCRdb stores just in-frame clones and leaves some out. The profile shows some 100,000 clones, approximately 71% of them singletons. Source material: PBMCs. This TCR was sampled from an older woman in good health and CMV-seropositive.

CDR3 sequence reads: CAWSVTGAYEQYF. CDR3 nucleotides: TGTGCCTGGAGTGTAACGGGGGCCTACGAGCAGTACTTC. This sequence joins TRBV30 and TRBJ2-7; possibly TRBD2 for D (6 bases). The germline gives CDR1 GTSNPN, CDR2 SVGIG (reference sequence). The CDR3 sequence is 13 residues long. Trimming stripped 0 bases from V and 2 bases from J, with 8 bases between.